This T cell receptor beta chain was captured in a study of T-cell reconstitution after alpha-beta-depleted transplantation in children. Study findings and constraints: Counts and diversity of T cells one year after transplant came mostly from newly produced T cells. Diversity of TCRbeta at day 60 was high in some patients, arising from surviving recipient T cells and thymic progenitors. At around two months after transplant, the alpha-beta T cells were reportedly derived from several hundred expanded clones that came from non-depleted graft cells.

Unique molecular identifiers were used in preparing the TCRbeta library. TCRdb redid the calling of the PCR reads with MiXCR, one entry per CDR3 protein. Of hundreds of thousands of distinct CDR3 sequences in the sample, about 7.3% are singletons; the top ten hold 9.1%. This clonotype occurred many times. Its antigen is not identified. The germline CDR1 and CDR2 sequences are SGHRS and YFSETQ. The CDR3 loop spans 14 amino acids. Trimming cost V 4 bases and J 6 bases; bases outside gene matches: 6. This TCR was sampled from a female patient aged 2-9 years who had a stem cell transplant for Fanconi anemia, so the T cells may come from the graft donor. The chain has TRBV5-1 and TRBJ2-1, with 8 bases lining up with TRBD2. Here the sequenced sample was peripheral blood, taken 360 days after TCRalphabeta/CD19-depleted stem cell transplant. The CDR3: CASSTGLVPNEQFF. The CDR3 region has the DNA TGCGCCAGCAGCACGGGACTAGTCCCCAATGAGCAGTTCTTC.